The T cell receptor beta chain described here comes from a study of cytomegalovirus exposure and HLA in healthy donors. In regard to this clone: What it binds is not known.

CDR3 size: 14 residues. The V end lost 0 bases, the J end lost 7 bases, and 13 bases lay between the germline ends. Germline CDR1 SGHRS, CDR2 YFSETQ. The PCR used 60 Vbeta and 13 Jbeta primers. Method: immunoSEQ multiplex PCR; TCRdb's copy keeps in-frame clones and lacks some. This repertoire includes around 150,000 clones. Broader study findings: Being indistinguishable, some V segments were excluded, TRBV6-2 and TRBV6-3 among them.

The genes are TRBV5-1 and TRBJ1-1; D not resolved. The sample was PBMCs. This clonotype was obtained from a man aged 25 to 45 in good health and CMV-seronegative. The CDR3 nucleotides read TGCGCCAGCAGCTTGGTGGGCCGCCGGGGTGAAGCTTTCTTT. It is translated as CASSLVGRRGEAFF.